The source of this TCR beta chain is a study of T cells after yellow fever vaccination. Study-level points and caveats: Weaker, the secondary response had a peak occurring faster, on day 5 versus 15. Most clones from primary vaccination resurfaced after the booster (approximately 97% CD4, around 89% CD8).

Details on this clonotype: Its antigen is currently unknown.

In germline, CDR1 is LGHDT, CDR2 YNNKEL (reference sequence). CDR3 size: 15 residues. Trimming pared 10 bases from V and 10 bases from J, leaving 28 bases between. As TCR cDNA was made by 5'RACE template switching, a universal primer site and UMIs were added. TCRdb redid the calling of the 5' RACE reads with MiXCR, one entry per CDR3 protein. The sample yields a few hundred thousand distinct CDR3 sequences, less than 20% seen once. V usage is TRBV3-1 and J usage is TRBJ1-1; D call uncertain. The sample was PBMCs, taken 4 to 6 days after the first yellow fever vaccination. The TCR originated in a young man who received the YFV17D yellow fever vaccine. The DNA for the CDR3 is TGTGCCACCTGCCAAGAGACGGACGGCCACCTGGGAGCTTTCTTT. Amino acid sequence: CATCQETDGHLGAFF.